This T cell receptor beta chain appears in the sequencing data of a study of shared clonotypes between healthy human individuals. Study-wide context: Donors were a couple of women and a few men aged 18 to 49.

The CDR3 length is 14 residues. The germline V and J ends were trimmed by 6 bases and 7 bases, with 19 bases remaining between them. CDR1 and CDR2 (germline): MNHEY, SMNVEV (reference sequence). The method was immunoSEQ multiplex PCR; TCRdb's version includes in-frame clones alone and lacks a portion of them. Among 550,000 to 650,000 clones, 96% were seen once, and the ten largest hold 0.095% to 0.13%. CD45RO-negative, CCR7-positively selected cells formed the naive CD8 fraction, excluding terminally differentiated effector memory CD45RA+ cells. The TCR was taken from a woman between 25 and 40 years old in good health. V usage is TRBV27 and J usage is TRBJ2-7; the D is unclear. The sequencing sample was made of naive CD8+ T cells sorted from blood. CDR3 loop: CASSLGTGLAEQYF. The CDR3 nucleotides are TGTGCCAGCAGCCTCGGAACTGGTCTGGCGGAGCAGTACTTC.